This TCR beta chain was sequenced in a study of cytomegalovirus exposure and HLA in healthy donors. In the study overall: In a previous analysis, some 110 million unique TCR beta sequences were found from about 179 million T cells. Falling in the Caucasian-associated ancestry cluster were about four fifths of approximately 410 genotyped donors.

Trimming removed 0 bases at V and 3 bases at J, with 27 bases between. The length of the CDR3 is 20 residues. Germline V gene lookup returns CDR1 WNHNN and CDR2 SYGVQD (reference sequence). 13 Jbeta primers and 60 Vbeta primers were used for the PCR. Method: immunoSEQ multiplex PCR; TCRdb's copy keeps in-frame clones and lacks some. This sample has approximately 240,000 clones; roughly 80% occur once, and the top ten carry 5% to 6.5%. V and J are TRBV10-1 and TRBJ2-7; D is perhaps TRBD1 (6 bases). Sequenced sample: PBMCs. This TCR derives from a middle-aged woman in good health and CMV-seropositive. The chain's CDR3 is CASSESKGWVLGGKLYEQYF. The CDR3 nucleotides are TGCGCCAGCAGTGAGTCTAAGGGGTGGGTGTTAGGGGGAAAACTCTACGAGCAGTACTTC.